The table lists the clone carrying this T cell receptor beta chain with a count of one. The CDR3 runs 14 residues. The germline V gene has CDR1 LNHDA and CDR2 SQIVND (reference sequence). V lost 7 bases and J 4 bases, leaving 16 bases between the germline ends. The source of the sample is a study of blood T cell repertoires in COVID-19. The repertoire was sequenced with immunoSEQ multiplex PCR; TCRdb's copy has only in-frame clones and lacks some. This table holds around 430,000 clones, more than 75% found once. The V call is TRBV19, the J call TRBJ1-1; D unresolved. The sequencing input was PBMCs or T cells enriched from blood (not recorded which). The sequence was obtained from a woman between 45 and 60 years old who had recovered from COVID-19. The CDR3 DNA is TGTGCCAGTAAACGGGAGGGTCTGAGCACTGAAGCTTTCTTT. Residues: CASKREGLSTEAFF.